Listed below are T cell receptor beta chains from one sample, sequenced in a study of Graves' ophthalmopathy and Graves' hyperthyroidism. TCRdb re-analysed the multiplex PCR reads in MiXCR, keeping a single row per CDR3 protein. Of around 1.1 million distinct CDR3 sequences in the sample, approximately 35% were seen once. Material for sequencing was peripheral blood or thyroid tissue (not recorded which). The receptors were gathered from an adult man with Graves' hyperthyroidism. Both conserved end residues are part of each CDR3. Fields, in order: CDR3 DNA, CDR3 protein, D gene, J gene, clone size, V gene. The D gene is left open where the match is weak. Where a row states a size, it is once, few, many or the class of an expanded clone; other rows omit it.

TGTGCCAGCAGCTTAGACGGGACAGGGGTCCACGAGCAGTACTTC | CASSLDGTGVHEQYF | TRBD1 | TRBJ2-7 | many | TRBV7-9
TGTGCCAGCAGCTTTCGTAGCGGGAGGGCCTCTGGTAATGAGCAGTTCTTC | CASSFRSGRASGNEQFF | TRBD2 | TRBJ2-1 | . | TRBV7-2
TGTGCCAGCAGTTTAGGCAGGGGCCATAGCAATCAGCCCCAGCATTTT | CASSLGRGHSNQPQHF | . | TRBJ1-5 | few | TRBV12-3/TRBV12-4
TGCAGTGCTAGAGAGGGGGCGGCGGTCACTGAAGCTTTCTTT | CSAREGAAVTEAFF | . | TRBJ1-1 | many | TRBV20-1
TGCGCCAGCATCCAAGATGGGGGGACAGGGTTTTACGAGCAGTACTTC | CASIQDGGTGFYEQYF | TRBD1 | TRBJ2-7 | . | TRBV4-3
TGTGCCAGCAGCTTAGAACCGGGACAGGGTTGGTCACCCCTCCACTTT | CASSLEPGQGWSPLHF | TRBD1 | TRBJ1-6 | . | TRBV7-2
TGCGCCAGCAGCCAAGATCGCGGGGGGCTCCAAGAGACCCAGTACTTC | CASSQDRGGLQETQYF | TRBD2 | TRBJ2-5 | . | TRBV4-3
TGTGCCAGCAGTCCGTCGGGAGGGGGCATCTATGGCTACACCTTC | CASSPSGGGIYGYTF | TRBD1 | TRBJ1-2 | . | TRBV7-4
TGTGCCAGCAGTGAAGCGAGGGGCGGCTACGAGCAGTACTTC | CASSEARGGYEQYF | . | TRBJ2-7 | many | TRBV6-1
TGCAGTGCCCCCCGAACAGATACGCAGTATTTT | CSAPRTDTQYF | . | TRBJ2-3 | few | TRBV20-1
TGCAGTCCGGGACAGCCCTACGAGCAGTACTTC | CSPGQPYEQYF | TRBD1 | TRBJ2-7 | many | TRBV20-1
TGTGCCAGCAGTGGGGACGGTGTTCGGCCCCAGCATTTT | CASSGDGVRPQHF | . | TRBJ1-5 | . | TRBV9
TGTGCCAGCACGTCCGGTGGGAGCAATCAGCCCCAGCATTTT | CASTSGGSNQPQHF | . | TRBJ1-5 | . | TRBV2
TGTGCCAGCAGCTTGGGGGACTATAATTCACCCCTCCACTTT | CASSLGDYNSPLHF | . | TRBJ1-6 | many | TRBV11-2
TGTGCCCTTTCAGGGTCTGGAAACACCATATATTTT | CALSGSGNTIYF | . | TRBJ1-3 | many | TRBV10-3
TGTGCCTGGAGACCGACAGCTAACACTGAAGCTTTCTTT | CAWRPTANTEAFF | . | TRBJ1-1 | . | TRBV30
TGTGCCAGCCGGAAAGGCAGTATCATGAACACTGAAGCTTTCTTT | CASRKGSIMNTEAFF | . | TRBJ1-1 | many | TRBV19
TGTGCCAGCAGCCTTGCCGGGACCATTCAGCCCCAGCATTTT | CASSLAGTIQPQHF | . | TRBJ1-5 | many | TRBV5-8
TGTGCCAGCAGCTTAGGGACCAGTGGCGGGGAGCTGTTTTTT | CASSLGTSGGELFF | . | TRBJ2-2 | many | TRBV7-9
TGCGCCAGCAGCTTACCTGACAGGCAGGAAGAGACCCAGTACTTC | CASSLPDRQEETQYF | . | TRBJ2-5 | many | TRBV5-1
TGTGCCAGCAGCGTTCACGCCAGCAATCAGCCCCAGCATTTT | CASSVHASNQPQHF | . | TRBJ1-5 | many | TRBV9
TGTGCCAGCAACGGACGGGCGAGCTCCTATAATTCACCCCTCCACTTT | CASNGRASSYNSPLHF | . | TRBJ1-6 | . | TRBV10-3
TGTGCCAGCAGCTGGGGGGACAGTTATGGCTACACCTTC | CASSWGDSYGYTF | TRBD1 | TRBJ1-2 | many | TRBV7-9
TGTGCCAGCAGTTTGGGCCGGACAGCAGCTAACTATGGCTACACCTTC | CASSLGRTAANYGYTF | . | TRBJ1-2 | few | TRBV12-3/TRBV12-4
TGTGCCAGCCGGGAGGCTCGGGAGACCCAGTACTTC | CASREARETQYF | TRBD2 | TRBJ2-5 | few | TRBV7-8
TGTGCCACCAGCGAAGGGACAGGTCAAGAGACCCAGTACTTC | CATSEGTGQETQYF | TRBD1 | TRBJ2-5 | once | TRBV15
TGTGCTGCAAGACCGACATACTCTGGAAACACCATATATTTT | CAARPTYSGNTIYF | . | TRBJ1-3 | . | TRBV10-3
TGCGCCAGCAGCCAAGAGTTAATAGGGGAGCAGTACTTC | CASSQELIGEQYF | . | TRBJ2-7 | . | TRBV4-3
TGTGCCAGCAGTTCCGGGACAGGGGCGTCCTATAATTCACCCCTCCACTTT | CASSSGTGASYNSPLHF | TRBD1 | TRBJ1-6 | . | TRBV6-6
TGTGCCAGCAGCCGTGGACAGGGTATGGAAGTTTACTACGAGCAGTACTTC | CASSRGQGMEVYYEQYF | TRBD1 | TRBJ2-7 | few | TRBV12-3/TRBV12-4
TGTGCCAGCAGAAGGGGGCAATCCCGAACTAATGAAAAACTGTTTTTT | CASRRGQSRTNEKLFF | TRBD1 | TRBJ1-4 | . | TRBV12-3/TRBV12-4
TGCAGTGCTAGGGGGACTAGCGACACCGGGGAGCAGTACTTC | CSARGTSDTGEQYF | TRBD2 | TRBJ2-7 | . | TRBV20-1
TGTGCCACCAGTGACAGATCTCAGCTGAACACCGGGGAGCTGTTTTTT | CATSDRSQLNTGELFF | . | TRBJ2-2 | many | TRBV24-1
TGTGCCAGCAGCTTGGAACCAGGGGGCCTCACCGGGGAGCTGTTTTTT | CASSLEPGGLTGELFF | TRBD1 | TRBJ2-2 | once | TRBV5-5
TGTGCCAGTAGTATAACGACAGGGGAAGTTTACGAGCAGTACTTC | CASSITTGEVYEQYF | TRBD1 | TRBJ2-7 | . | TRBV19
TGTGCCAGCAGTTTCGGGACAGGGGACGGGACCCAGTACTTC | CASSFGTGDGTQYF | TRBD1 | TRBJ2-5 | . | TRBV12-3/TRBV12-4
TGTGCTAGGACAGTTTCCTCCTATAATTCACCCCTCCACTTT | CARTVSSYNSPLHF | . | TRBJ1-6 | once | TRBV2
TGTGCCAGCAGCTATCCCTCGGGCGGAGCCTACGAGCAGTACTTC | CASSYPSGGAYEQYF | . | TRBJ2-7 | . | TRBV11-2
TGCAGTGCTAGAGAGATGGGTAGCCGTGAAAAACTGTTTTTT | CSAREMGSREKLFF | . | TRBJ1-4 | many | TRBV20-1
TGTGCCACCAGTGACCCCCAGGGGGCCGGGGAGACCCAGTACTTC | CATSDPQGAGETQYF | TRBD1 | TRBJ2-5 | many | TRBV24-1
TGCGCCAGCAGCCAAGATCGGGCGGTCGGGGAGCTGTTTTTT | CASSQDRAVGELFF | . | TRBJ2-2 | many | TRBV4-3
TGTGCCAGCAGATCCGGGACCGTCAATCAGCCCCAGCATTTT | CASRSGTVNQPQHF | . | TRBJ1-5 | . | TRBV7-2
TGTGCCAGCAGCTTAGGGGCAGGGAGGGGCAATCAGCCCCAGCATTTT | CASSLGAGRGNQPQHF | . | TRBJ1-5 | many | TRBV7-6
TGCGCCAGCAGCCAAGCGACAGGGTACAATCAGCCCCAGCATTTT | CASSQATGYNQPQHF | TRBD1 | TRBJ1-5 | . | TRBV4-3
TGCGCCAGCAGCTTGGGTCTCGGTCTAGCGGGCACCTACGAGCAGTACTTC | CASSLGLGLAGTYEQYF | TRBD2 | TRBJ2-7 | . | TRBV5-1
TGCGCCAGCAGCCAAGATCGATCGGCCCTCTATGGCTACACCTTC | CASSQDRSALYGYTF | . | TRBJ1-2 | many | TRBV4-3
TGTGCCAGCAGCTCTAGTTACAGGGGTCTAAATCATCAGCCCCAGCATTTT | CASSSSYRGLNHQPQHF | TRBD1 | TRBJ1-5 | few | TRBV9